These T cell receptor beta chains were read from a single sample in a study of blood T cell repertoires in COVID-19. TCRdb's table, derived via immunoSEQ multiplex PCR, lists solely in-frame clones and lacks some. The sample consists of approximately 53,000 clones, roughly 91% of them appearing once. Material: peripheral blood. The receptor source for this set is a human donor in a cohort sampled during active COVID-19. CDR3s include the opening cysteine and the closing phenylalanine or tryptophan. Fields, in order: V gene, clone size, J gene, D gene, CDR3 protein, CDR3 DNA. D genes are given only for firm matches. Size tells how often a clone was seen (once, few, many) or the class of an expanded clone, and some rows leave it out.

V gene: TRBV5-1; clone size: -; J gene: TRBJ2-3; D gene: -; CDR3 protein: CASSLWSGSSTDTQYF; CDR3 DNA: TGCGCCAGCAGCTTGTGGTCAGGGTCAAGCACAGATACGCAGTATTTT
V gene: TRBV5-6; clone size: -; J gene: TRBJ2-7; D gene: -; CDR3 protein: CASGSGSYEQYF; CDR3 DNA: TGTGCCAGCGGCAGCGGGTCCTACGAGCAGTACTTC
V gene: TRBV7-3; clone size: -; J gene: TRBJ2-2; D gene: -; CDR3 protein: CASSPRRGTGELFF; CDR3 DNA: TGTGCCAGCAGCCCGCGGAGGGGCACCGGGGAGCTGTTTTTT
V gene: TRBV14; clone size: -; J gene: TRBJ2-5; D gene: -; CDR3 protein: CASSQEFRGQETQYF; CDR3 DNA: TGTGCCAGCAGCCAAGAATTCAGGGGCCAAGAGACCCAGTACTTC
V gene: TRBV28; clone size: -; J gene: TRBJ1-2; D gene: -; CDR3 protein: CASSFPDSVTNYGYTF; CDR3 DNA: TGTGCCAGCAGTTTCCCGGACTCAGTAACTAACTATGGCTACACCTTC
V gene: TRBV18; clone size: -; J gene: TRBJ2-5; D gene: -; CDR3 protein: CASSLQGETQYF; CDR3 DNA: TGTGCCAGCTCGCTTCAGGGTGAGACCCAGTACTTC
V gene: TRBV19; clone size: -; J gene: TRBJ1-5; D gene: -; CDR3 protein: CASSMTDYSNQPQHF; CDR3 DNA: TGTGCCAGTAGTATGACGGACTATAGCAATCAGCCCCAGCATTTT
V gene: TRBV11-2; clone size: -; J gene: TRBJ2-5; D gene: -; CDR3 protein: CASSLEAGTRQETQYF; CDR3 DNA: TGTGCCAGCAGCTTAGAGGCGGGGACGCGCCAAGAGACCCAGTACTTC
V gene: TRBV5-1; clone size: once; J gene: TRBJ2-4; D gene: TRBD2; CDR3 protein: CASSLAGGGQNIQYF; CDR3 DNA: TGCGCCAGCAGCTTGGCCGGGGGGGGCCAAAACATTCAGTACTTC
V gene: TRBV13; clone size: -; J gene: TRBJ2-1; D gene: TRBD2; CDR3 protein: CASSLGQSGGYNNEQFF; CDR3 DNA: TGTGCCAGCAGCTTAGGCCAGAGCGGGGGGTATAACAATGAGCAGTTCTTC
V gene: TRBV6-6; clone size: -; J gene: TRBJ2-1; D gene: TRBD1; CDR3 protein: CASRPLPGQGDNEQFF; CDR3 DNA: TGTGCCAGCAGACCCCTCCCGGGACAGGGGGACAATGAGCAGTTCTTC
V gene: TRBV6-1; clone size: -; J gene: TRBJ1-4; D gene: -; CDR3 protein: CASSEWGQRGEKLFF; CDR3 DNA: TGTGCCAGCAGTGAATGGGGACAACGAGGCGAAAAACTGTTTTTT
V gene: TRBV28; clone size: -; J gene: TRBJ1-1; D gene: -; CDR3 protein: CASSSGHSLKNTEAFF; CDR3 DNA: TGTGCCAGCAGTTCGGGACACTCCCTGAAGAACACTGAAGCTTTCTTT
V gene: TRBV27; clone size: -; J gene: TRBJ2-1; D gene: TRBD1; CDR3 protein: CASRTGRYNEQFF; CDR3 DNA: TGTGCCAGCAGGACAGGGAGATACAATGAGCAGTTCTTC
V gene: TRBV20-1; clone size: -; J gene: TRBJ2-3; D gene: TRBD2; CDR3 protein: CSASSGGAVNTQYF; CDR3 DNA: TGCAGTGCCAGTAGCGGGGGGGCCGTGAATACGCAGTATTTT
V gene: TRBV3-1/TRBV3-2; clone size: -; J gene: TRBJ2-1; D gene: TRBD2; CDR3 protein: CASSPQGLAKKTVRIF; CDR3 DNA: TGTGCCAGCAGCCCACAGGGACTAGCGAAAAAGACGGTCAGGATCTTC
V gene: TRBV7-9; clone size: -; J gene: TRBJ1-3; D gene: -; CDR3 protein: CASSLGVGSSGNTIYF; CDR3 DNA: TGTGCCAGCAGCTTAGGCGTAGGGAGCTCTGGAAACACCATATATTTT
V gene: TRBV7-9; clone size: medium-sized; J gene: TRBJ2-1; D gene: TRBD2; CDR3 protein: CASGGSGRFLDEQFF; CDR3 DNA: TGTGCCAGCGGGGGTAGCGGGAGGTTCTTGGATGAGCAGTTCTTC
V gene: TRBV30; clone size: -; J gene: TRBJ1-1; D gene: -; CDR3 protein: CAWIGGAALNTEAFF; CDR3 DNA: TGTGCCTGGATTGGGGGCGCAGCCTTGAACACTGAAGCTTTCTTT
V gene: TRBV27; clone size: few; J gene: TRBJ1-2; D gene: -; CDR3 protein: CASSRTRNYGYTF; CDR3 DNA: TGTGCCAGCAGCCGGACTCGTAACTATGGCTACACCTTC
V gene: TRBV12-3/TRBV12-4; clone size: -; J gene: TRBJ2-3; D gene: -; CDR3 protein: CASGGGNTDTQYF; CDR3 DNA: TGTGCCAGCGGAGGTGGGAACACAGATACGCAGTATTTT
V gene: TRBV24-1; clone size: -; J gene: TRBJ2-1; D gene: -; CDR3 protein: CATSDNRQPYNEQFF; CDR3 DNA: TGTGCCACCAGTGATAATAGACAGCCCTACAATGAGCAGTTCTTC
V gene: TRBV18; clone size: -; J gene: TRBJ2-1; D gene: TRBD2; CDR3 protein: CASSPPGREWGQFF; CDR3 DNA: TGTGCCAGCTCACCCCCGGGGCGGGAGTGGGGGCAGTTCTTC
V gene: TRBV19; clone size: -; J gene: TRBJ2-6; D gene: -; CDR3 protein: CASNGEATSGANVLTF; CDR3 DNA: TGTGCCAGTAACGGGGAGGCTACCTCTGGGGCCAACGTCCTGACTTTC
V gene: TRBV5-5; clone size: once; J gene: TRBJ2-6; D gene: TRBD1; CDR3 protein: CASSSTGASGANVLTF; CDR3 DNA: TGTGCCAGCAGCTCAACAGGGGCCTCTGGGGCCAACGTCCTGACTTTC
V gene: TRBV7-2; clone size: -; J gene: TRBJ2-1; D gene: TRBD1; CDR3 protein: CASSTRQGSNEQFF; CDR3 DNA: TGTGCCAGCAGCACCCGACAGGGGTCGAATGAGCAGTTCTTC
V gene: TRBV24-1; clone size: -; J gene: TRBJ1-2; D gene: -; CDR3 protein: CATSTGGHTYGYTF; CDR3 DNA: TGTGCCACCAGCACTGGGGGACACACCTATGGCTACACCTTC
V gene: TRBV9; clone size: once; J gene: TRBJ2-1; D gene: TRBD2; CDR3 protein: CASSPPGGTSENNEQFF; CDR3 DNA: TGTGCCAGCAGCCCCCCGGGTGGGACTAGCGAGAACAATGAGCAGTTCTTC
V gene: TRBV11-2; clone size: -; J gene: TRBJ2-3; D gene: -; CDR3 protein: CASSLGQKRSTDTQYF; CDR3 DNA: TGTGCCAGCAGCTTGGGCCAAAAGCGGAGCACAGATACGCAGTATTTT
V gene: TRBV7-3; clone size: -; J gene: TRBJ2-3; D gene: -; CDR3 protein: CASSLARGFSGSSTDTQYF; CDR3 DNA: TGTGCCAGCAGCTTAGCGCGGGGTTTTAGCGGATCTAGCACAGATACGCAGTATTTT
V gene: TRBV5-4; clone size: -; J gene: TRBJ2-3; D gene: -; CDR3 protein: CASSPGGGRTDTQYF; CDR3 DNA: TGTGCCAGCAGCCCTGGGGGGGGGCGCACAGATACGCAGTATTTT
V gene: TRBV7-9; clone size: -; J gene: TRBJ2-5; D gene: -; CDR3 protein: CASRLDTQETQYF; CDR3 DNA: TGTGCCAGCAGATTGGACACCCAGGAGACCCAGTACTTC
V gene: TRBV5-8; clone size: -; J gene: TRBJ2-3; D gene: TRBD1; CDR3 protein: CASSTTGASTDTQYF; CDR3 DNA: TGTGCCAGCAGCACGACAGGGGCTAGCACAGATACGCAGTATTTT
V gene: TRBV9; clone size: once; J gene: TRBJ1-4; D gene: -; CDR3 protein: CASSAPGTTDEKLFF; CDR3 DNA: TGTGCCAGCAGCGCCCCCGGGACTACTGATGAAAAACTGTTTTTT
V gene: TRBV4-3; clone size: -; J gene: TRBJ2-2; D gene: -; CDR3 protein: CASSHRGQLMNTGELFF; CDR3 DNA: TGCGCCAGCAGCCACCGGGGTCAGCTTATGAACACCGGGGAGCTGTTTTTT
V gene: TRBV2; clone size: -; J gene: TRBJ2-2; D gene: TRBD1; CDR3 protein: CASRNTGTVTGELFF; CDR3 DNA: TGTGCCAGCAGGAATACCGGGACAGTCACCGGGGAGCTGTTTTTT
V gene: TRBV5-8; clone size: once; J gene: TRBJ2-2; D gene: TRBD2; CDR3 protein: CASSLIQAGLAGELFF; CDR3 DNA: TGTGCCAGCAGCTTGATTCAAGCGGGGCTGGCCGGGGAGCTGTTTTTT
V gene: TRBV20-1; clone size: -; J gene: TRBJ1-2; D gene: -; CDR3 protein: CSASHQASYGYTF; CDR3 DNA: TGCAGTGCTAGTCATCAGGCCTCCTATGGCTACACCTTC
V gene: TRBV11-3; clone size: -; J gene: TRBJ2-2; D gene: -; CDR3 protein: CASSFKRAAMNTGELFF; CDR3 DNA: TGTGCCAGCAGCTTCAAGAGGGCAGCTATGAACACCGGGGAGCTGTTTTTT